This T cell receptor (beta chain) was recovered during a study of cytomegalovirus exposure and HLA in healthy donors. Whole-study results and caveats: Rare TCR sequences predominated, though certain public TCRs were found in many donors. Per a prior analysis, the majority of TCR beta V segments were productive roughly 87% or roughly 30% of the time.

Vbeta (60) and Jbeta (13) primers were used in the PCR. Assay used: immunoSEQ multiplex PCR; TCRdb lists only in-frame clones, some missing. The table has 200,000 or so clones, around 86% seen once. V dropped 6 bases and J dropped 0 bases, with 11 bases sitting between them. The V gene's germline CDR1 is MRHNA and CDR2 SNTAGT. CDR3 length: 14 amino acids. Concerning this clone: Antigen unknown.

The chain has TRBV6-4 and TRBJ1-1; no clear D. The receptor's source is a man aged 40-55 years in good health and CMV-seropositive. Sequenced input: PBMCs. This CDR3 is CASRPSTVNTEAFF. In DNA form, the CDR3 reads TGTGCCAGCAGGCCCTCGACTGTGAACACTGAAGCTTTCTTT.